The 9 T cell receptor beta chains in this list originate from one sample, sequenced in a study of cytomegalovirus exposure and HLA in healthy donors. PCR primers comprised 60 Vbeta and 13 Jbeta primers. The data were produced by immunoSEQ multiplex PCR, yet TCRdb's version contains in-frame clones alone and is incomplete. Seen here are some 200,000 clones, approximately 78% observed once, and the top ten hold 0.7% to 0.95%. The sequenced sample consisted of PBMCs. Every receptor here comes from a young woman in good health and CMV-seronegative.

This chain joins TRBV7-9 and TRBJ2-2; 9 bases are shared with TRBD1. CDR3 size: 18 residues. CDR1 SEHNR and CDR2 FQNEAQ come from the germline V gene (reference sequence). With 6 bases clipped from V and 5 bases from J, the junction kept 16 bases outside the gene matches. CDR3 protein: CASRQNNPGQGRTGELFF. As DNA, the CDR3 is TGTGCCAGCAGGCAAAACAACCCGGGACAGGGAAGGACCGGGGAGCTGTTTTTT.

The chain recombines TRBV7-2 with TRBJ2-7, with a weak D call TRBD2 (6 bases). The germline V gene encodes CDR1 SGHTA and CDR2 FQGNSA. V gave up 2 bases and J gave up 6 bases, with 14 bases separating them. There are 14 residues in the CDR3. The CDR3 here is CASSLYGGVGEQYF. The CDR3 nucleotides read TGTGCCAGCAGCTTATACGGCGGGGTGGGCGAGCAGTACTTC.

The chain employs TRBV6-6 and TRBJ1-2, with 7 bases aligning to TRBD1. With 7 bases clipped from V and 8 bases from J, the junction kept 13 bases outside the gene matches. Germline CDR1 and CDR2: MNHNY and SVGAGI (reference sequence). This CDR3 spans 14 amino acids. The DNA for the CDR3 is TGTGCCAGCACCAAGGGACAGCGACCGGCGGGCTACACCTTC. This sequence encodes CASTKGQRPAGYTF.

In the case of this clone: Other DNA sequences from this sample encode an identical CDR3 as well. The chain is built from TRBV27 and TRBJ1-1; a weak D match, TRBD1 (5 bases). CDR1 MNHEY and CDR2 SMNVEV come from the germline V gene (reference sequence). Deletions cut 3 bases from V and 0 bases from J, with 8 bases between. The CDR3 totals 14 residues. CDR3 DNA sequence: TGTGCCAGCAGTTTTCAGGGTCTGAACACTGAAGCTTTCTTT. This translates into CASSFQGLNTEAFF.

The chain is built from TRBV5-6 and TRBJ2-5; 8 nucleotides match TRBD1. The V gene's germline CDR1 is SGHDT and CDR2 YYEEEE. The CDR3 runs to 14 residues. The J segment lost 5 bases and the V segment lost 6 bases, leaving 9 bases of the junction unmatched. As DNA, the CDR3 is TGTGCCAGCACCCGGGACAGGTGGTCGGAGACCCAGTACTTC. Translation: CASTRDRWSETQYF.

This clone was picked up one time. The chain couples TRBV6-5 to TRBJ2-3; 9 bases match TRBD2. The V segment lost 0 bases and the J segment 3 bases; nucleotides outside the gene matches: 4. Germline CDR1 MNHEY, CDR2 SVGAGI. The CDR3 consists of 16 residues. As DNA, the CDR3 is TGTGCCAGCAGTTACTCAGGGACTAGCTTGACAGATACGCAGTATTTT. As protein: CASSYSGTSLTDTQYF.

CDR3 DNA sequence: TGTGCCAGCAGCTTCGGGGGGGCAATCTACAATGAGCAGTTCTTC. This encodes CASSFGGAIYNEQFF. The chain carries TRBV6-5 and TRBJ2-1; 8 bases are a match to TRBD2. CDR3 length: 15 residues. Trimming cost V 6 bases and J 3 bases; bases outside gene matches: 7. Looked up from germline, CDR1 is MNHEY and CDR2 is SVGAGI.

J is TRBJ2-1 and V is TRBV6-5, with D possibly TRBD2 on 6 matching bases. The CDR3 runs to 16 residues. Germline CDR1 reads MNHEY; CDR2 reads SVGAGI. V shed 0 bases and J shed 4 bases, with 13 bases lying between them. The CDR3 DNA is TGTGCCAGCAGTTACTCGTCACTAGCCGGTTACAATGAGCAGTTCTTC. Its translation is CASSYSSLAGYNEQFF.

J is TRBJ1-1 and V is TRBV18; the D is unclear. This CDR3 is built from 13 residues. Germline values: CDR1 KGHSH, CDR2 LQKENI. V was trimmed by 6 bases and J by 5 bases, leaving 13 bases between them. This chain's CDR3 is CASSVAAETEAFF. The CDR3 coding sequence is TGTGCCAGCTCGGTAGCCGCGGAGACTGAAGCTTTCTTT.